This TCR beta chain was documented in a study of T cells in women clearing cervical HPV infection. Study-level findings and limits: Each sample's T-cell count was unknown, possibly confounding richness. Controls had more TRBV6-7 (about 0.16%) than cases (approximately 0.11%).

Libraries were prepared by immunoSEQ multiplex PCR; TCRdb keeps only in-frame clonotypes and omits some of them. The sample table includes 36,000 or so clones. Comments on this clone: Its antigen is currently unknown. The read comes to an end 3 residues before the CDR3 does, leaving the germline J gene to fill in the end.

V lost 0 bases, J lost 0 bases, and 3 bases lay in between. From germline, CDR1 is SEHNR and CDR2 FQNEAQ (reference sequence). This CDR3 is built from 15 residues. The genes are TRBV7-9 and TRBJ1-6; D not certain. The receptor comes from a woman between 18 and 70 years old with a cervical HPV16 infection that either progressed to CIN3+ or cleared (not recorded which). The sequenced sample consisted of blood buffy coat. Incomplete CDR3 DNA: TGTGCCAGCAGCTTAGCCAGCTCCTATAATTCACCC. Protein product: CASSLASSYNSP. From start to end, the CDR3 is CASSLASSYNSPLHF.